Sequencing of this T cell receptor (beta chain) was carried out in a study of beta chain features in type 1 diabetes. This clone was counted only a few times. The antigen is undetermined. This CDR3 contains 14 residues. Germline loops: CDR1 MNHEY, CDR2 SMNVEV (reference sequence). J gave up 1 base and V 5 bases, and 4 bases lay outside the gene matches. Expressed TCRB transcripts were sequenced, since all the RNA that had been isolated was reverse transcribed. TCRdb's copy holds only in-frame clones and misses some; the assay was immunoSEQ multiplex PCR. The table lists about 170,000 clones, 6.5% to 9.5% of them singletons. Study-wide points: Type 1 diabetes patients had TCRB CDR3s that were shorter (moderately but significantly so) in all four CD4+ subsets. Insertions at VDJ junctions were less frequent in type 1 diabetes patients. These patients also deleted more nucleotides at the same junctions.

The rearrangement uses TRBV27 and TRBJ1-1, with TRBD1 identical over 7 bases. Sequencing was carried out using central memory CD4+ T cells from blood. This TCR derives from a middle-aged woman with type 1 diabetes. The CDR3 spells CASSTRTGNTEAFF. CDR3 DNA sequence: TGTGCCAGCAGTACCCGGACAGGGAACACTGAAGCTTTCTTT.